The 11 T cell receptor beta chains given below trace back to one sample, sequenced in a study of blood T cell repertoires in COVID-19. Sequencing was performed with immunoSEQ multiplex PCR; in TCRdb, only in-frame clones are kept and a portion is missing. The repertoire holds 150,000 to 200,000 clones, with roughly 80% as singletons. Material for sequencing was peripheral blood. These receptors were obtained from a woman in her 40s with COVID-19, enrolled during active disease.

Here the CDR3 DNA reads TGTGCCAGCAGCCCAACAGGGAATTCACCCCTCCACTTT. Translation: CASSPTGNSPLHF. The rearrangement links TRBV2 to TRBJ1-6, with a possible D match to TRBD1 (6 bases). Trimming took off 6 bases at V and 7 bases at J, with 10 bases between the two ends. This CDR3 has 13 amino acids. Germline CDR1 reads SNHLY; CDR2 reads FYNNEI. Filled out from reference TRBV2 and TRBJ1-6, the complete variable domain reads EPEVTQTPSHQVTQMGQEVILRCVPISNHLYFYWYRQILGQKVEFLVSFYNNEISEKSEIFDDQFSVERPDGSNFTLKIRSTKLEDSAMYFCASSPTGNSPLHFGNGTRLTVT.

The chain is built from TRBV5-4 and TRBJ2-2; 12 bases match TRBD2. Germline V gene sequence: CDR1 SGHNT, CDR2 YYREEE (reference sequence). The CDR3 runs 16 residues. The V gene end was trimmed by 4 bases and the J gene end by 5 bases; junction bases not matched to a gene: 6. CDR3 loop: CASSPRTSGITGELFF. In DNA, the CDR3 is TGTGCCAGCAGCCCTCGGACTAGCGGGATAACCGGGGAGCTGTTTTTT.

The gene calls are TRBV23-1 and TRBJ2-7, with TRBD1 as a possible D gene (6 bases). TRBV23-1 is flagged as an ORF with uncertain function. V lost 6 bases and J 1 base, leaving 13 bases between the germline ends. The CDR3 consists of 14 residues. The CDR3 loop reads CASRHRDTSYEQYF. In DNA, the CDR3 is TGCGCCAGCAGACACCGGGACACATCCTACGAGCAGTACTTC.

The chain carries TRBV6-5 and TRBJ2-1, with 9 positions matching TRBD1. J gave up 5 bases and V 4 bases, and 9 bases lay outside the gene matches. The germline CDR1 and CDR2 sequences are MNHEY and SVGAGI. The CDR3 has 16 residues. CDR3 residues: CASSSFLRDRDNEQFF. CDR3 bases: TGTGCCAGCAGTTCCTTCCTCCGGGACAGGGACAATGAGCAGTTCTTC.

This clone appeared a single time. The rearrangement joins TRBV28 to TRBJ2-5, with TRBD2 matching 12 bases. This CDR3 has 16 amino acids. CDR1 is MDHEN and CDR2 is SYDVKM in the germline V gene. V trimming: 5 bases; J trimming: 7 bases; junction bases outside the gene matches: 11. The CDR3 coding sequence is TGTGCCAGCAGTAGGACTAGCGGGAATGGATTGGTGACCCAGTACTTC. Translated, it gives CASSRTSGNGLVTQYF.

The rearrangement joins TRBV7-2 to TRBJ2-2; D is uncertain. The ends were cut back, 1 base at V and 2 bases at J, with 5 bases in the middle. Germline lookup yields CDR1 SGHTA and CDR2 FQGNSA. The CDR3 covers 14 residues. The CDR3 here is CASSLGQNTGELFF. The CDR3 bases are TGTGCCAGCAGCTTAGGACAAAACACCGGGGAGCTGTTTTTT.

The count of this clone is one. V usage is TRBV2 and J usage is TRBJ2-2; D not certain. V lost 7 bases, J lost 5 bases, and 11 bases lay in between. CDR3 length: 13 residues. CDR1 is SNHLY and CDR2 is FYNNEI in the germline V gene. The CDR3 loop is CASTAGYTGELFF. The CDR3 DNA sequence: TGTGCCAGCACGGCAGGTTATACCGGGGAGCTGTTTTTT. Supplemented by reference TRBV2 and TRBJ2-2, the full variable domain reads EPEVTQTPSHQVTQMGQEVILRCVPISNHLYFYWYRQILGQKVEFLVSFYNNEISEKSEIFDDQFSVERPDGSNFTLKIRSTKLEDSAMYFCASTAGYTGELFFGEGSRLTVL.

The rearrangement joins TRBV7-9 to TRBJ1-2, with D unclear. V was trimmed by 1 base and J by 8 bases, leaving 14 bases between them. Germline V lookup: CDR1 SEHNR, CDR2 FQNEAQ (reference sequence). The CDR3 spans 14 residues. CDR3: CASSLVNSDFGYTF. The DNA for the CDR3 is TGTGCCAGCAGCTTAGTTAACTCGGACTTCGGCTACACCTTC.

The V gene is TRBV30, the J gene TRBJ2-1, with TRBD2 matching 13 bases. The CDR3 is 14 amino acids. J lost 6 bases, V lost 8 bases, and 7 bases had no gene match. The germline CDR1 and CDR2 sequences are GTSNPN and SVGIG (reference sequence). The CDR3 DNA is TGTGCCCAGATAGGACTAGCGGGAGTCAATGAGCAGTTCTTC. It translates to CAQIGLAGVNEQFF.

The chain uses TRBV29-1 and TRBJ2-5; 9 bases line up with TRBD2. V shed 4 bases and J 4 bases; nucleotides not matched to a gene: 13. CDR3 length: 16 residues. The germline CDR1 and CDR2 sequences are SQVTM and ANQGSEA. CDR3 in DNA: TGCAGCGTTGCCCAGGTAGCGGGAGAGGCGGGAGAGACCCAGTACTTC. Translating gives CSVAQVAGEAGETQYF.

V is TRBV7-9 and J is TRBJ2-7; 7 nucleotides align to TRBD2. V lost 1 base and J lost 5; bases outside the gene matches: 5. This CDR3 contains 14 residues. Germline V lookup: CDR1 SEHNR, CDR2 FQNEAQ (reference sequence). CDR3 region: CASSLGEGRNEQYF. The CDR3 DNA reads as TGTGCCAGCAGCTTAGGGGAGGGTAGAAACGAGCAGTACTTC.